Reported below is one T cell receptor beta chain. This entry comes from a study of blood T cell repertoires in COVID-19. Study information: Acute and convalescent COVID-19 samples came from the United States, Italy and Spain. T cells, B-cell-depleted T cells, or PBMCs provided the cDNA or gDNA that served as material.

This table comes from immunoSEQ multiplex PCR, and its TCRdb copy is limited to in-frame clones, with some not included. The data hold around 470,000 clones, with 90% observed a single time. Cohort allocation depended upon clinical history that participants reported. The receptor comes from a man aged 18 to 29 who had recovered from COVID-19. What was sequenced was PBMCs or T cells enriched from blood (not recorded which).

The CDR3 DNA follows: TGTGCCAGCAGCTTCACGAGGCCTTACTCTGGAAACACCATATATTTT. It is translated as CASSFTRPYSGNTIYF. The chain couples TRBV13 to TRBJ1-3; D is ambiguous. Germline values: CDR1 PRHDT, CDR2 FYEKMQ (reference sequence). V shed 3 bases and J shed 0 bases, with 12 bases lying between them. The CDR3 runs 16 residues.